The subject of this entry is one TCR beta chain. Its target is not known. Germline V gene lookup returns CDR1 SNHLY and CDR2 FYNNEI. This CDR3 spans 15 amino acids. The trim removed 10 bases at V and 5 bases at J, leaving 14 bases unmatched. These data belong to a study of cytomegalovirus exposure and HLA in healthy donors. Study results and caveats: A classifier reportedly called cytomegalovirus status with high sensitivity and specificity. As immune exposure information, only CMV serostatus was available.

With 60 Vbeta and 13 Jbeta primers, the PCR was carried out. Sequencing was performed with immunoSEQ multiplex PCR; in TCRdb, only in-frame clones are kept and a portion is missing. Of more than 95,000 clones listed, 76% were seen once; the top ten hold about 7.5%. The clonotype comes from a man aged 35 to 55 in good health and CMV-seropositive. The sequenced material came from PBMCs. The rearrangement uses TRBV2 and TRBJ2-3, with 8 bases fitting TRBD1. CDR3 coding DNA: TGTGCCACCCTCAAGGACAGGGTCGGGGAAGATACGCAGTATTTT. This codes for CATLKDRVGEDTQYF.